This T cell receptor (beta chain) was profiled in a study of T cell responses to AZD1222 COVID-19 vaccine. Broader study findings: It should be noted that donors were predominantly white British and more often female, and clonal diversity was possibly underestimated. Regions 160-218 and 743-854 held dominance among vaccine-associated CD4 TCRs, which spanned spike.

As regards this clone: Antigen: not known.

J gave up 6 bases and V 2 bases, and 22 bases lay outside the gene matches. The CDR3 runs 20 residues. Germline values: CDR1 ENHRY, CDR2 SYGVKD. Generated by immunoSEQ multiplex PCR, the TCRdb table keeps only in-frame clones and is missing some. The data show about 100,000 clones, 85% to 90% seen once. The gene calls are TRBV10-3 and TRBJ1-1; 9 nucleotides agree with TRBD1. This specimen consisted of peripheral blood, obtained on day 0 of AZD1222 vaccination. The clonotype comes from an adult in good health. The DNA of the CDR3 is TGTGCCATCAGTGAGATTCAATTCGGGACAGGGACAGTGTATATTGCTGAAGCTTTCTTT. Translated: CAISEIQFGTGTVYIAEAFF.